This TCR beta chain stems from a study of control samples from healthy donors and cancer patients. Generated by immunoSEQ multiplex PCR, the TCRdb table keeps only in-frame clones and is missing some. Of 110,000 or so clones in the sample, roughly four fifths were seen once. Germline lookup yields CDR1 MDHEN and CDR2 SYDVKM. The CDR3 length is 13 residues. V shed 7 bases and J shed 7 bases, with 13 bases lying between them. This clonotype was obtained from a man aged 18 to 29 in good health. The J gene is TRBJ2-2, the V gene TRBV28, with D perhaps TRBD1 or TRBD2 (5 bases each). Source material: blood. The CDR3: CASKIVGVGELFF. Here the CDR3 DNA reads TGTGCCAGCAAGATAGTGGGGGTCGGGGAGCTGTTTTTT.